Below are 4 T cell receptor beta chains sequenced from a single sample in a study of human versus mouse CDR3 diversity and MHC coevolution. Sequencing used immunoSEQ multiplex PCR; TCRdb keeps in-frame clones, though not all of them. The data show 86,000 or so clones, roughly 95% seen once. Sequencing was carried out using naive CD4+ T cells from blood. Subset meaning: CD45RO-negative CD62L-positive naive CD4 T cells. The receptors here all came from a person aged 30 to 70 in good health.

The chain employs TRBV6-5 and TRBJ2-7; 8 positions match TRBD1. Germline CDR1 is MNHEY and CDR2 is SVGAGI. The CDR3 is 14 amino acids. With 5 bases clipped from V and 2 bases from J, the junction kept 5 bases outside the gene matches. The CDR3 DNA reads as TGTGCCAGCAGTGCACCGGGACAGGCCTACGAGCAGTACTTC. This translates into CASSAPGQAYEQYF.

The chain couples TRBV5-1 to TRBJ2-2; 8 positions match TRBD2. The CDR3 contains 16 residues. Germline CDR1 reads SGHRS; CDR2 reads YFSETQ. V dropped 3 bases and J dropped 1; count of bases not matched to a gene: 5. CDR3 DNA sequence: TGCGCCAGCAGCTCCAGGAGCGGGAGGAACACCGGGGAGCTGTTTTTT. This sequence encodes CASSSRSGRNTGELFF.

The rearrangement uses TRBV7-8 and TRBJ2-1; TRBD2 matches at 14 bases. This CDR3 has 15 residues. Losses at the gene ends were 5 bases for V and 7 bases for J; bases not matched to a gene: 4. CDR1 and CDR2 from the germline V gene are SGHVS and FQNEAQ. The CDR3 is CASSPGLAGENEQFF. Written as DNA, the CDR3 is TGTGCCAGCAGCCCGGGACTAGCGGGAGAGAATGAGCAGTTCTTC.

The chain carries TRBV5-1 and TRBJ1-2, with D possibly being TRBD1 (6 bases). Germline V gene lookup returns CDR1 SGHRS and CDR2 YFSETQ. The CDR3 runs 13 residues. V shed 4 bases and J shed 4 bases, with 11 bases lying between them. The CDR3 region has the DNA TGCGCCAGCAGCACAGGGAGCACCTATGGCTACACCTTC. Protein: CASSTGSTYGYTF.